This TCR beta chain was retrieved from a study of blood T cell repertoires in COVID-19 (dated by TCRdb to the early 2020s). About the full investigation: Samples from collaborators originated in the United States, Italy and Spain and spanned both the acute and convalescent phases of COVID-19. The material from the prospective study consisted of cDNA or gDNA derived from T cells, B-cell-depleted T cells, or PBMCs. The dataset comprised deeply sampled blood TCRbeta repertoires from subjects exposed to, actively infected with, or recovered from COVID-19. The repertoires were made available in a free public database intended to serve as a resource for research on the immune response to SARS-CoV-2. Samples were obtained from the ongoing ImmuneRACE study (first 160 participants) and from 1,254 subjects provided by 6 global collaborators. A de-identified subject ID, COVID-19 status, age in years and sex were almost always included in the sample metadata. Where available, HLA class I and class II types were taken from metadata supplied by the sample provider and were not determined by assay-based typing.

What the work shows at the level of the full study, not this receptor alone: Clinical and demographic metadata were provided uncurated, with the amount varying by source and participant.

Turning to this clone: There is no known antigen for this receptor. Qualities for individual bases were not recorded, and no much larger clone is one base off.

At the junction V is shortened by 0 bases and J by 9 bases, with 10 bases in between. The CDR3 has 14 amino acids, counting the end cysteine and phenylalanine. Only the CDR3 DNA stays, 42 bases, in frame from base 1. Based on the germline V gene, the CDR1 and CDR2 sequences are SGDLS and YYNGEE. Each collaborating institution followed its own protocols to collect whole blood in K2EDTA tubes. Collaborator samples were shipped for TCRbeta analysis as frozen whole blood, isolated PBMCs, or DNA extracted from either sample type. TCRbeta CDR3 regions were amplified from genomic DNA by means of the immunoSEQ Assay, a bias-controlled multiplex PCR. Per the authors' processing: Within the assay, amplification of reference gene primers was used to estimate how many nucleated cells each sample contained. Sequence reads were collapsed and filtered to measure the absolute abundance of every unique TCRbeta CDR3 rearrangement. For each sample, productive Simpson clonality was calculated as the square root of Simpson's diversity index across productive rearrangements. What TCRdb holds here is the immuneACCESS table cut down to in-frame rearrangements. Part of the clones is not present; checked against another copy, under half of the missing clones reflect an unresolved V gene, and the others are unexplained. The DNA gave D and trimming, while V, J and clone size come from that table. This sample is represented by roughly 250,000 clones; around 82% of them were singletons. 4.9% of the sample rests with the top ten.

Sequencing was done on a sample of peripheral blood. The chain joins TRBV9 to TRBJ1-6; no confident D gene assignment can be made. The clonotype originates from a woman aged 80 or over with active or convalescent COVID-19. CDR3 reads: CASSVGATFSPLHF. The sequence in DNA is TGTGCCAGCAGCGTAGGGGCAACCTTTTCACCCCTCCACTTT.